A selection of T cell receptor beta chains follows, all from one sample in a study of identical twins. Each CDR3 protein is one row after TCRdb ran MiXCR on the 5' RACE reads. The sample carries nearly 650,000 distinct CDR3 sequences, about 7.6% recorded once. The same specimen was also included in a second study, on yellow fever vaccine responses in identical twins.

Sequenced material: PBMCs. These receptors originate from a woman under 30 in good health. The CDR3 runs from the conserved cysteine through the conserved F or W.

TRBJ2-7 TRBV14 CASSLLASLSYEQYF
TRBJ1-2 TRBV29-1 CSVEDRVVNGYTF
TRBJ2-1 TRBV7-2 CASSWSFSPYNEQFF
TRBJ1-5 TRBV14 CASSQNNNQPQHF
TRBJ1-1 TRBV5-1 CASAPGGAGRTEAFF
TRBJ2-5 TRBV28 CASSPWPGPDVTQYF
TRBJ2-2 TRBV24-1 CATSDSTRGRRTGELFF
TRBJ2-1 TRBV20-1 CSAPDGGRAKSEQFF
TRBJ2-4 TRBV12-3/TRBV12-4 CASSLGSGGQNIQYF
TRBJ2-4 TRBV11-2 CASSLEPLNKNIQYF
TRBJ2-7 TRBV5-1 CASSFRTGTSGSYEQYF
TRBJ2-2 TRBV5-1 CASSLDRPNTGELFF
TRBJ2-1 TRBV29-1 CSVAGGISYNEQFF
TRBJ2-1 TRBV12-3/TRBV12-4 CASSFGAAGASYNEQFF
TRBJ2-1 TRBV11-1 CASSSTSGRATEQFF
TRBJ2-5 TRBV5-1 CASSPGGTQETQYF